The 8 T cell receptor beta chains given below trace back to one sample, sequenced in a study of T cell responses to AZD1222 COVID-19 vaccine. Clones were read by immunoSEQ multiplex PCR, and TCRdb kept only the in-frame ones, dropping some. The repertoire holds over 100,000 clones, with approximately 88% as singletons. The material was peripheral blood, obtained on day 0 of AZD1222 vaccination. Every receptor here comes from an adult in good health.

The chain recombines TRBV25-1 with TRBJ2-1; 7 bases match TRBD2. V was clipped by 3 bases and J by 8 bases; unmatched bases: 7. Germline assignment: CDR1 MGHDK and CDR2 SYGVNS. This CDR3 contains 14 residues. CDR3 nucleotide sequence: TGTGCCAGCAGTGATGGCGGGGGTCGGGATGAGCAGTTCTTC. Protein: CASSDGGGRDEQFF. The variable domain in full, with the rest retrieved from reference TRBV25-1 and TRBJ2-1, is EADIYQTPRYLVIGTGKKITLECSQTMGHDKMYWYQQDPGMELHLIHYSYGVNSTEKGDLSSESTVSRIRTEHFPLTLESARPSHTSQYLCASSDGGGRDEQFFGPGTRLTVL.

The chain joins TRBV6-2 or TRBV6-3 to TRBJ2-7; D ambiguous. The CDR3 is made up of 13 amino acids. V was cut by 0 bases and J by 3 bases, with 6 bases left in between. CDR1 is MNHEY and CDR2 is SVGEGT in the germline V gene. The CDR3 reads CASSYSVSYEQYF. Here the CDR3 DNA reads TGTGCCAGCAGTTACTCTGTCAGCTACGAGCAGTACTTC.

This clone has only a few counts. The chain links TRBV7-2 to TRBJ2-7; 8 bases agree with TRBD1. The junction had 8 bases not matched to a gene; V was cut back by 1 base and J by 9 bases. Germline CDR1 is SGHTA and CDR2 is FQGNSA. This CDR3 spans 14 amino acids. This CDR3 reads CASSLGGQVAAQYF. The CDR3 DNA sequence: TGTGCCAGCAGCTTAGGGGGACAGGTCGCTGCGCAGTACTTC.

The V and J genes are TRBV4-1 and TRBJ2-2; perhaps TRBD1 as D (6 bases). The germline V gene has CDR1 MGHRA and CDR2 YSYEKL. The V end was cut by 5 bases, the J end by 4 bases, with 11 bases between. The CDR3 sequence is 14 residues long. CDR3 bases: TGCGCCAGCAGCGGACGCAGGGGCACCGGGGAGCTGTTTTTT. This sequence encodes CASSGRRGTGELFF.

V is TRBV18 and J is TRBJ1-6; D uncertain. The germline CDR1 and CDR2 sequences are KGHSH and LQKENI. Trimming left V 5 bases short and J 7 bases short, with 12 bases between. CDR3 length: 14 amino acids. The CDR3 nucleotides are TGTGCCAGCTCAAGCGAACCTGGCAATTCACCCCTCCACTTT. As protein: CASSSEPGNSPLHF.

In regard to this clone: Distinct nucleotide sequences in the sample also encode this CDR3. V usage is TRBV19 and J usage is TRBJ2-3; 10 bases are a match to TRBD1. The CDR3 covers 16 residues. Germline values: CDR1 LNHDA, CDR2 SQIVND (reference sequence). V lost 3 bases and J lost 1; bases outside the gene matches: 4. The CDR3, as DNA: TGTGCCAGTAGTATCAGACAGGGGGCCGGCACAGATACGCAGTATTTT. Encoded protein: CASSIRQGAGTDTQYF.

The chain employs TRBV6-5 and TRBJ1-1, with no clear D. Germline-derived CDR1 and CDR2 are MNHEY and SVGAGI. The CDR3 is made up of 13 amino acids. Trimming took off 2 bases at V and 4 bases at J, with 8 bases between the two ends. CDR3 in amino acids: CASSYQTGTEAFF. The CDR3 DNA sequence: TGTGCCAGCAGTTACCAAACGGGCACTGAAGCTTTCTTT.

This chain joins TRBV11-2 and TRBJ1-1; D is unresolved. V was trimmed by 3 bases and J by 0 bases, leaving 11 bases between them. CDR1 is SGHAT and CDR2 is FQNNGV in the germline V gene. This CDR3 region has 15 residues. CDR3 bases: TGTGCCAGCAGCTTTGGTTTCCGGATGAACACTGAAGCTTTCTTT. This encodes CASSFGFRMNTEAFF. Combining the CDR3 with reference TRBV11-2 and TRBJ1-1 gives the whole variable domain EAGVAQSPRYKIIEKRQSVAFWCNPISGHATLYWYQQILGQGPKLLIQFQNNGVVDDSQLPKDRFSAERLKGVDSTLKIQPAKLEDSAVYLCASSFGFRMNTEAFFGQGTRLTVV.